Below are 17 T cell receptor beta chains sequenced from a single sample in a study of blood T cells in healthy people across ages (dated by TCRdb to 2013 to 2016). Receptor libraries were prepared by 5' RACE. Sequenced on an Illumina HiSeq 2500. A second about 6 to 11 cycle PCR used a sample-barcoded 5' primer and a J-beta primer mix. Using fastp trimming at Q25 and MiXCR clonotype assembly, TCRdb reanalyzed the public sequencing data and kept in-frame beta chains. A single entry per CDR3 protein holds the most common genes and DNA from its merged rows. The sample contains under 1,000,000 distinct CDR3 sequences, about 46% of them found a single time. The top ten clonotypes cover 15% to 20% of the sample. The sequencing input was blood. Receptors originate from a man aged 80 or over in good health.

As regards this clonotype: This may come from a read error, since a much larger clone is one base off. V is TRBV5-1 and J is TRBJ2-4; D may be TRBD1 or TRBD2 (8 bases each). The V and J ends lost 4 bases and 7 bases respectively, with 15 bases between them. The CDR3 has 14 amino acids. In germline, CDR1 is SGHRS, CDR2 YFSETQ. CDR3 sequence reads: CASSAGGQGNIQYF. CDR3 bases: TGCGCCAGCAGCGCGGGAGGACAGGGTAACATTCAGTACTTC.

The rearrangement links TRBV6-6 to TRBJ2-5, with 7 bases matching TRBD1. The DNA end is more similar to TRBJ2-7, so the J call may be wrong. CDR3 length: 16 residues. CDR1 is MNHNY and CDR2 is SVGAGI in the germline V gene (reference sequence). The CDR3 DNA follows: TGTGCCAGCAGTTACTCCACCTTAGGACAGGCCTACGAGCAGTACTTC. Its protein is CASSYSTLGQAYEQYF.

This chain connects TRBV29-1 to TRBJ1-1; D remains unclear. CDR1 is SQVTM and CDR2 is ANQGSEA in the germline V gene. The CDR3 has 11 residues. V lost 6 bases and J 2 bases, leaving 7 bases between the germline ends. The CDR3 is CSVNPNTEAFF. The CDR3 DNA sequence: TGCAGCGTAAACCCAAACACTGAAGCTTTCTTT.

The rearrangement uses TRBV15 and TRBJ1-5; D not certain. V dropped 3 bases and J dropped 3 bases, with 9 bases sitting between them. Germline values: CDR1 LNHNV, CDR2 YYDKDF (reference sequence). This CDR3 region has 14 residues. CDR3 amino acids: CATSRDGINQPQHF. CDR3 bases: TGTGCCACCAGCAGGGACGGTATCAATCAGCCCCAGCATTTT.

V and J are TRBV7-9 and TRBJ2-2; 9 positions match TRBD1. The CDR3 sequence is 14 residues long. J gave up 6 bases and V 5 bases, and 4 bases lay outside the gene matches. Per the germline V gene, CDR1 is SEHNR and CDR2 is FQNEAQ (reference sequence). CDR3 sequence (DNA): TGTGCCAGCAGCATACAGGGGGCCGCCGGGGAGCTGTTTTTT. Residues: CASSIQGAAGELFF. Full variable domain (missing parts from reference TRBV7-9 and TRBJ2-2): DTGVSQNPRHKITKRGQNVTFRCDPISEHNRLYWYRQTLGQGPEFLTYFQNEAQLEKSRLLSDRFSAERPKGSFSTLEIQRTEQGDSAMYLCASSIQGAAGELFFGEGSRLTVL.

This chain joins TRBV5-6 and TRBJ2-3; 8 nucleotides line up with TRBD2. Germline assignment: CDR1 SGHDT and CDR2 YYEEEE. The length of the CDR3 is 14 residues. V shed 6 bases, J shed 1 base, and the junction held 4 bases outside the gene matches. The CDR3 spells CASTGTSRTDTQYF. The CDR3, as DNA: TGTGCCAGCACAGGGACTAGTCGCACAGATACGCAGTATTTT.

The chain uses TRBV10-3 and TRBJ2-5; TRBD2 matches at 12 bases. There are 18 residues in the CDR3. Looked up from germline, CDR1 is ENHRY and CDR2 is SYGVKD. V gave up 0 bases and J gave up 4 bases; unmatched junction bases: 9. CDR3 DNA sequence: TGTGCCATCAGTGAGTCGAGTTCTAGCGGGAGGGGACGAGAGACCCAGTACTTC. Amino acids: CAISESSSSGRGRETQYF.

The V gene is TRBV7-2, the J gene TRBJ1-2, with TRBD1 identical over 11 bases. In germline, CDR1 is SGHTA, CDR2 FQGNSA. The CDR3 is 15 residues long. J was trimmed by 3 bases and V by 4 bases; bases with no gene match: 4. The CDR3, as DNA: TGTGCCAGCAGCTCCGGACAGGGGGCTGACTATGGCTACACCTTC. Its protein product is CASSSGQGADYGYTF. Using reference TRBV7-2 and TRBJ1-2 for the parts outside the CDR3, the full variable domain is GAGVSQSPSNKVTEKGKDVELRCDPISGHTALYWYRQSLGQGLEFLIYFQGNSAPDKSGLPSDRFSAERTGGSVSTLTIQRTQQEDSAVYLCASSSGQGADYGYTFGSGTRLTVV.

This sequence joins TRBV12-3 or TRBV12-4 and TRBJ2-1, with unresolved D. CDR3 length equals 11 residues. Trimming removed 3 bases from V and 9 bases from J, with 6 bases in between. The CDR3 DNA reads TGTGCCAGCAGTTTTGATCGTGAGCAGTTCTTC. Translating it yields CASSFDREQFF.

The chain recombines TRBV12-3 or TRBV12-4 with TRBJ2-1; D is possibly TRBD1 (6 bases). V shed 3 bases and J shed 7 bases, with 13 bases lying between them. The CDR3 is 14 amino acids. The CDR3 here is CASSFTPGENEQFF. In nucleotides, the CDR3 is TGTGCCAGCAGTTTTACCCCAGGGGAAAATGAGCAGTTCTTC.

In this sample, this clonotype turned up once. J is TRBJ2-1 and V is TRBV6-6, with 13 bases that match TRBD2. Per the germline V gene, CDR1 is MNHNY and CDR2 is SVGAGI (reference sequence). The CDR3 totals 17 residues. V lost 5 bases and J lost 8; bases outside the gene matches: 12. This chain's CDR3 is CASSTSGRGSFVDEQFF. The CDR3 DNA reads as TGTGCCAGCAGTACTAGCGGGAGGGGGTCTTTCGTTGATGAGCAGTTCTTC.

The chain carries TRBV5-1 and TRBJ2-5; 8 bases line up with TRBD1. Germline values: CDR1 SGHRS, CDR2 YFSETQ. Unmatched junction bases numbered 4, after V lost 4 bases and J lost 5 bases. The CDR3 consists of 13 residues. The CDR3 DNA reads TGCGCCAGCAGCACTGGACAGGGTGAGACCCAGTACTTC. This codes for CASSTGQGETQYF.

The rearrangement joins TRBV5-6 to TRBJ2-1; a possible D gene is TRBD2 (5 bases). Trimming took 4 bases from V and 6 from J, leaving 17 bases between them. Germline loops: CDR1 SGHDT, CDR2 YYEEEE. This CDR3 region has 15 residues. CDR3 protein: CASSNEYSVSNEQFF. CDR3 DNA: TGTGCCAGCAGCAACGAATATAGCGTAAGCAATGAGCAGTTCTTC.

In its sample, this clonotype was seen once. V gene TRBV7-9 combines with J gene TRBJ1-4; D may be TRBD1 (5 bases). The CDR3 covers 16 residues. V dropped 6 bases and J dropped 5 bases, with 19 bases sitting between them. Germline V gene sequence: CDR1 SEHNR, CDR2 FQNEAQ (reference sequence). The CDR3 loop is CASSTRGDAENEKLFF. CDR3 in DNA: TGTGCCAGCAGTACTCGCGGGGACGCGGAGAATGAAAAACTGTTTTTT.

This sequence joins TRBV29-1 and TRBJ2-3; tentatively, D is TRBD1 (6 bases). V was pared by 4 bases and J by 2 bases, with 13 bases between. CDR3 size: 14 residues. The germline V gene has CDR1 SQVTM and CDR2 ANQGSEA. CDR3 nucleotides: TGCAGCGTTGGCAGGGACACCTTCACAGATACGCAGTATTTT. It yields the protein CSVGRDTFTDTQYF.

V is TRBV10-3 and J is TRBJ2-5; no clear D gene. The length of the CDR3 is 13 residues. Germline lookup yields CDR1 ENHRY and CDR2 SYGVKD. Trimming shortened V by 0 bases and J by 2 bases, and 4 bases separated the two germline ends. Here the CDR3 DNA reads TGTGCCATCAGTGAGTCGACTCAAGAGACCCAGTACTTC. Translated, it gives CAISESTQETQYF.

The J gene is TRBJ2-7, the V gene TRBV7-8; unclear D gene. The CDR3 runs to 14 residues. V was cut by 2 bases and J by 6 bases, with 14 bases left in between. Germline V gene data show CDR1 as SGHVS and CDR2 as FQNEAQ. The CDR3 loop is CASSLRAGYCEQYF. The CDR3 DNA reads TGTGCCAGCAGCTTACGAGCTGGATACTGCGAGCAGTACTTC.